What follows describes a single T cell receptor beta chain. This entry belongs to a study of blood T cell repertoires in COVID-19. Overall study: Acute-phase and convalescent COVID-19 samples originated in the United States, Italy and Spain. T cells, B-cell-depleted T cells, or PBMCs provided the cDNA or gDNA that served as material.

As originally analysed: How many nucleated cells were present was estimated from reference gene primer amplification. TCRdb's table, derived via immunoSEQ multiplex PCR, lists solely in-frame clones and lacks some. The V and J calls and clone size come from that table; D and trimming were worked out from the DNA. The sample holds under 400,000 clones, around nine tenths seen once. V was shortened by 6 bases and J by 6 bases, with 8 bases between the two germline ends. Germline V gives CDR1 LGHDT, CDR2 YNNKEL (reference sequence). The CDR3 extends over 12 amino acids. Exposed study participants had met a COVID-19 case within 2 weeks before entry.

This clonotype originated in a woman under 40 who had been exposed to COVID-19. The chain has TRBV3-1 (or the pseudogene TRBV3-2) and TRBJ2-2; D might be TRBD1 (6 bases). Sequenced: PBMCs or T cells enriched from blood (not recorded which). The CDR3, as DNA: TGTGCCAGCAGTCACAGGGCCGGGGAGCTGTTTTTT. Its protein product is CASSHRAGELFF.